The 28 T cell receptor beta chains below come from one sample, sequenced in a study of CD8 T cells in Susac syndrome. An amount of RNA that ranged from roughly 0.45 to 1 ug was reverse transcribed with random hexamers. One entry per CDR3 protein results from TCRdb running MiXCR on the immunoSEQ multiplex PCR reads. The sample has around 130,000 distinct CDR3 sequences, 85% to 95% seen once. Sequencing was carried out using CD4+ T cells from PBMCs. Receptors originate from a human donor with multiple sclerosis.

Here the CDR3 reads CASSSVTPGRAGYTF. The CDR3 DNA sequence: TGTGCCAGCAGTTCAGTAACCCCGGGCAGGGCTGGCTACACCTTC. The chain combines TRBV27 with TRBJ1-2; a possible D gene is TRBD1 (5 bases). Per the germline V gene, CDR1 is MNHEY and CDR2 is SMNVEV (reference sequence). The CDR3 extends over 15 amino acids. Trimming took 4 bases from V and 7 from J, leaving 19 bases between them.

The chain employs TRBV4-1 and TRBJ2-7; D gene unclear. V lost 4 bases and J lost 6, with 22 bases in between. The germline gives CDR1 MGHRA, CDR2 YSYEKL. There are 16 residues in the CDR3. CDR3 loop: CASSPAGLLPAPEQYF. DNA of the CDR3: TGCGCCAGCAGCCCGGCAGGCCTCCTCCCCGCACCCGAGCAGTACTTC.

The chain combines TRBV27 with TRBJ2-3; D possibly uses TRBD1 or TRBD2 (5 bases each). Trimming took off 5 bases at V and 2 bases at J, with 14 bases between the two ends. Germline V lookup: CDR1 MNHEY, CDR2 SMNVEV (reference sequence). The CDR3 spans 15 residues. The CDR3 sequence is CASSPRGRDTDTQYF. CDR3 nucleotide sequence: TGTGCCAGCAGTCCCCGGGGCAGGGACACAGATACGCAGTATTTT.

V and J are TRBV5-4 and TRBJ2-7; D is uncertain. CDR1 SGHNT and CDR2 YYREEE come from the germline V gene (reference sequence). The CDR3 covers 14 residues. V lost 0 bases and J lost 7, with 14 bases in between. The CDR3 sequence: CASSLGYSRTEQYF. The CDR3 bases are TGTGCCAGCAGCTTGGGGTACAGTAGAACAGAGCAGTACTTC.

V is TRBV12-3 or TRBV12-4 and J is TRBJ2-1, with 9 bases matching TRBD2. This CDR3 is 16 amino acids long. Losses at the gene ends were 5 bases for V and 2 bases for J; bases not matched to a gene: 7. The CDR3 sequence: CASSILAGVAYNEQFF. As DNA, the CDR3 is TGTGCCAGCAGTATTTTAGCGGGAGTTGCCTACAATGAGCAGTTCTTC.

This clonotype was seen once. The V and J genes are TRBV19 and TRBJ1-4; D not resolved. V was trimmed by 5 bases and J by 5 bases, leaving 6 bases between them. Germline loops: CDR1 LNHDA, CDR2 SQIVND (reference sequence). The CDR3 runs to 12 residues. The CDR3 region has the DNA TGTGCCAGTAGTTTAGCAAATGAAAAACTGTTTTTT. This codes for CASSLANEKLFF.

The V gene is TRBV9, the J gene TRBJ2-1; no clear D. Germline V gene lookup returns CDR1 SGDLS and CDR2 YYNGEE. With 0 bases removed from V and 3 bases from J, the gap between germline ends came to 10 bases. There are 15 residues in the CDR3. CDR3 DNA: TGTGCCAGCAGCGTAGGGCTCTTTGACTACAATGAGCAGTTCTTC. Translation: CASSVGLFDYNEQFF. Full variable domain (remainder filled in from reference TRBV9 and TRBJ2-1): DSGVTQTPKHLITATGQRVTLRCSPRSGDLSVYWYQQSLDQGLQFLIQYYNGEERAKGNILERFSAQQFPDLHSELNLSSLELGDSALYFCASSVGLFDYNEQFFGPGTRLTVL.

This clonotype was found once. The chain uses TRBV5-1 and TRBJ2-7; D gene ambiguous. Germline V gene lookup returns CDR1 SGHRS and CDR2 YFSETQ. V lost 2 bases, J lost 0 bases, and 0 bases lay in between. The CDR3 is made up of 11 amino acids. CDR3 residues: CASSFSYEQYF. The CDR3, as DNA: TGCGCCAGCAGCTTCTCCTACGAGCAGTACTTC.

This rearrangement joins TRBV30 to TRBJ1-6, with TRBD1 identical over 7 bases. The CDR3 has 11 amino acids. The germline gives CDR1 GTSNPN, CDR2 SVGIG (reference sequence). With V trimmed by 4 bases and J by 9 bases, 0 bases remained unmatched. CDR3 coding DNA: TGTGCCTGGAACAGGGGTTCACCCCTCCACTTT. It specifies CAWNRGSPLHF.

In its sample, this clonotype was seen once. The J gene is TRBJ2-3, the V gene TRBV3-1; D assignment may be TRBD1 or TRBD2 (5 bases each). The CDR3 covers 21 residues. The germline gives CDR1 LGHDT, CDR2 YNNKEL (reference sequence). Trimming removed 0 bases at V and 2 bases at J, with 27 bases between. The CDR3 here is CASSQERPTPGPRTNTDTQYF. In DNA, the CDR3 is TGTGCCAGCAGCCAAGAAAGACCTACTCCGGGACCCCGAACTAACACAGATACGCAGTATTTT.

The chain carries TRBV9 and TRBJ2-1; D may match TRBD1 or TRBD2 (5 bases each). CDR1 and CDR2 (germline): SGDLS, YYNGEE. V dropped 7 bases and J dropped 5 bases, with 10 bases sitting between them. This CDR3 is built from 12 residues. The DNA for the CDR3 is TGTGCCAGCCAGAGGGGAGACAATGAGCAGTTCTTC. This translates into CASQRGDNEQFF.

The chain recombines TRBV12-3 or TRBV12-4 with TRBJ1-5, with unresolved D. The CDR3 loop spans 14 amino acids. V lost 0 bases, J lost 7 bases, and 10 bases lay in between. The CDR3 coding sequence is TGTGCCAGCAGTTTAGCGCGGGAAAGCCAGCCCCAGCATTTT. It encodes CASSLARESQPQHF.

This clonotype was seen only once. J is TRBJ2-7 and V is TRBV30, with D uncertain. Germline CDR1 GTSNPN, CDR2 SVGIG (reference sequence). Trimming took off 0 bases at V and 7 bases at J, with 10 bases between the two ends. This CDR3 is built from 12 residues. CDR3 nucleotides: TGTGCCTGGAGTGTACAGCTTTTGGAGCAGTACTTC. Amino acid sequence: CAWSVQLLEQYF.

This chain uses TRBV20-1 with TRBJ2-7; D is possibly TRBD2 (6 bases). The CDR3 loop spans 16 amino acids. Germline V CDR1 and CDR2: DFQATT, SNEGSKA (reference sequence). V gave up 6 bases and J gave up 2 bases, with 23 bases separating them. The CDR3: CSAPIGGNLRTYEQYF. CDR3 bases: TGCAGTGCCCCAATCGGAGGGAACCTCCGGACCTACGAGCAGTACTTC.

The CDR3 here is CASSLLGQERDQPQHF. The CDR3 region has the DNA TGTGCCAGCAGCTTGTTGGGACAGGAGAGGGATCAGCCCCAGCATTTT. This sequence joins TRBV27 and TRBJ1-5, with TRBD1 matching 8 bases. The trim removed 6 bases at V and 5 bases at J, leaving 12 bases unmatched. CDR1 is MNHEY, CDR2 SMNVEV, per germline (reference sequence). The CDR3 is 16 amino acids.

The chain is built from TRBV20-1 and TRBJ2-1; 8 bases are shared with TRBD2. In germline, CDR1 is DFQATT, CDR2 SNEGSKA (reference sequence). This CDR3 is 13 amino acids long. The V segment lost 3 bases and the J segment 5 bases; nucleotides outside the gene matches: 3. CDR3: CSASGGGDNEQFF. CDR3 DNA sequence: TGCAGTGCTAGCGGGGGGGGAGACAATGAGCAGTTCTTC.

The V call is TRBV20-1, the J call TRBJ2-5; 10 bases fit TRBD2. Germline V gene data show CDR1 as DFQATT and CDR2 as SNEGSKA (reference sequence). The CDR3 contains 15 residues. The V segment lost 1 base and the J segment 4 bases; nucleotides outside the gene matches: 6. The CDR3 DNA follows: TGCAGTGCTAGAGCGGATAGCGGGAGGTCAGAGACCCAGTACTTC. Its translation is CSARADSGRSETQYF.

The gene calls are TRBV28 and TRBJ2-7; D possibly corresponds to TRBD1 (5 bases). The CDR3 loop spans 12 amino acids. V was clipped by 6 bases and J by 8 bases, with 14 bases between them. CDR1 and CDR2 from the germline V gene are MDHEN and SYDVKM. The DNA of the CDR3 is TGTGCCAGCAGACCCCCAGGGCACCAGCAGTACTTC. Translating gives CASRPPGHQQYF.

This rearrangement joins TRBV20-1 to TRBJ2-2; the match to TRBD2 covers 12 bases. The junction had 2 bases not matched to a gene; V was cut back by 5 bases and J by 1 base. The CDR3 is made up of 15 amino acids. Germline CDR1 and CDR2: DFQATT and SNEGSKA (reference sequence). The CDR3 loop is CSAGLAGLNTGELFF. The DNA for the CDR3 is TGCAGTGCTGGACTAGCGGGGCTGAACACCGGGGAGCTGTTTTTT.

The chain couples TRBV20-1 to TRBJ2-2; 9 bases are shared with TRBD1. V was clipped by 0 bases and J by 6 bases; unmatched bases: 5. There are 15 residues in the CDR3. Germline CDR1 DFQATT, CDR2 SNEGSKA (reference sequence). The CDR3 region is CSAREGTGWSGELFF. The CDR3 region has the DNA TGCAGTGCTAGAGAAGGGACAGGGTGGTCCGGGGAGCTGTTTTTT.

The rearrangement uses TRBV20-1 and TRBJ2-3; D uncertain. V lost 3 bases, J lost 7 bases, and 14 bases lay in between. The CDR3 has 13 amino acids. CDR1 is DFQATT and CDR2 is SNEGSKA in the germline V gene (reference sequence). CDR3: CSARELLVNTQYF. CDR3 nucleotides: TGCAGTGCTAGGGAACTACTGGTCAATACGCAGTATTTT.

V is TRBV20-1 and J is TRBJ2-3, with D possibly matching TRBD1 (5 bases). Germline values: CDR1 DFQATT, CDR2 SNEGSKA (reference sequence). V was clipped by 6 bases and J by 5 bases, with 21 bases between them. This CDR3 has 15 residues. Here the CDR3 reads CSAGRPGASLDTQYF. For the CDR3, the DNA is TGCAGTGCCGGTCGGCCTGGGGCATCATTAGATACGCAGTATTTT.

V and J are TRBV7-2 and TRBJ2-7, with no clear D. V was cut by 1 base and J by 2 bases, with 9 bases left in between. The CDR3 has 14 amino acids. The V gene's germline CDR1 is SGHTA and CDR2 FQGNSA. CDR3 region: CASSLGSDTYEQYF. DNA for the CDR3: TGTGCCAGCAGCTTAGGCTCAGATACCTACGAGCAGTACTTC.

The rearrangement links TRBV18 to TRBJ1-1; 8 bases are shared with TRBD1. The CDR3 covers 15 residues. Germline CDR1 and CDR2: KGHSH and LQKENI. Unmatched junction bases numbered 7, after V lost 6 bases and J lost 1 base. In nucleotides, the CDR3 is TGTGCCAGCTCTCCAAGGGGGACAGGGAACACTGAAGCTTTCTTT. As protein: CASSPRGTGNTEAFF.

The chain uses TRBV28 and TRBJ1-2; D call uncertain. The germline CDR1 and CDR2 sequences are MDHEN and SYDVKM. This CDR3 is 15 amino acids long. Trimming stripped 6 bases from V and 2 bases from J, with 16 bases between. CDR3: CASRSAATANYGYTF. The CDR3 nucleotides are TGTGCCAGCAGGTCCGCGGCTACAGCCAACTATGGCTACACCTTC.

V usage is TRBV3-1 and J usage is TRBJ2-4; 9 bases align to TRBD2. Germline V lookup: CDR1 LGHDT, CDR2 YNNKEL (reference sequence). This CDR3 has 15 amino acids. V shed 4 bases and J 3 bases; nucleotides not matched to a gene: 4. CDR3 in amino acids: CASSLAGVGKNIQYF. DNA for the CDR3: TGTGCCAGCAGCCTAGCGGGAGTAGGCAAAAACATTCAGTACTTC.

This chain connects TRBV3-1 to TRBJ1-1; D may be TRBD1 (6 bases). The ends were cut back, 3 bases at V and 10 bases at J, with 15 bases in the middle. The CDR3 covers 13 residues. CDR1 LGHDT and CDR2 YNNKEL come from the germline V gene (reference sequence). The CDR3, as DNA: TGTGCCAGCAGCCAGGGGGGCCAGGTTTCAGCTTTCTTT. This sequence encodes CASSQGGQVSAFF.

V gene TRBV20-1 combines with J gene TRBJ1-3; D possibly corresponds to TRBD1 (6 bases). The V gene's germline CDR1 is DFQATT and CDR2 SNEGSKA (reference sequence). The V end lost 3 bases, the J end lost 2 bases, and 14 bases lay between the germline ends. The CDR3 runs to 15 residues. CDR3 sequence: CSASPRWTAGNTIYF. Written as DNA, the CDR3 is TGCAGTGCTAGTCCCCGCTGGACAGCTGGAAACACCATATATTTT.